The subject of this entry is one TCR beta chain. Its target is not known. This record belongs to a study of T cell responses to AZD1222 COVID-19 vaccine. In the study overall: Researchers grouped second doses given at about 4 or about 12 weeks into one pool.

The study's findings and limits: Among AZD1222 vaccinees, only 5 to 7 were seropositive at baseline.

V was pared by 6 bases and J by 5 bases, with 11 bases of the junction left unmatched. The CDR3 has 16 amino acids. Germline values: CDR1 LNHDA, CDR2 SQIVND (reference sequence). Repertoires were generated with immunoSEQ multiplex PCR, while TCRdb's copy carries only in-frame clones and drops some. The sample records tens of thousands of clones, roughly nine tenths being singletons. The origin of this receptor is an adult in good health. The chain uses TRBV19 and TRBJ1-5; 9 bases line up with TRBD1. Sequencing used peripheral blood, obtained on day 0 of AZD1222 vaccination. CDR3 in amino acids: CASSPLTGGADQPQHF. In DNA form, the CDR3 reads TGTGCCAGTAGCCCGCTAACAGGGGGCGCGGATCAGCCCCAGCATTTT.